The 32 T cell receptor beta chains presented below share a single source sample, sequenced in a study of T cells in Graves' hyperthyroidism and ophthalmopathy. RNA transcripts provided the source from which TCR beta CDR3 regions were amplified. Initially, a first-round RT-PCR of the TCR CDR3 employed the HTBI primer set. TCRdb used MiXCR to reprocess the multiplex PCR reads, holding one entry per CDR3 protein. The repertoire includes about 600,000 distinct CDR3 sequences, 14% of them detected once, and roughly 7% sits in the top ten. The sequenced sample consisted of blood. The origin of the receptors is a woman between 18 and 30 years old with Graves' ophthalmopathy.

The rearrangement uses TRBV19 and TRBJ2-1, with 10 bases identical to TRBD1. V shed 4 bases, J shed 9 bases, and the junction held 9 bases outside the gene matches. Germline values: CDR1 LNHDA, CDR2 SQIVND (reference sequence). The length of the CDR3 is 15 residues. The CDR3 sequence: CASSTTGGPSGEQFF. The CDR3 DNA follows: TGTGCCAGTAGTACGACAGGGGGCCCTTCGGGTGAGCAGTTCTTC.

This clonotype was recorded at least ten times. This chain uses TRBV24-1 with TRBJ2-2; D remains ambiguous. V shed 5 bases and J shed 6 bases, with 3 bases lying between them. Germline assignment: CDR1 KGHDR and CDR2 SFDVKD. The CDR3 has 11 amino acids. CDR3 residues: CATSGAGELFF. In DNA, the CDR3 is TGTGCCACCAGTGGGGCCGGGGAGCTGTTTTTT.

The table lists this clonotype with many counts. The rearrangement links TRBV10-3 to TRBJ2-3; a possible D gene is TRBD2 (6 bases). Germline loops: CDR1 ENHRY, CDR2 SYGVKD. CDR3 length: 15 residues. Trimming removed 8 bases from V and 3 bases from J, with 18 bases in between. The CDR3 loop reads CAIGEASRGTDTQYF. The CDR3 coding sequence is TGTGCCATCGGGGAGGCTAGCCGTGGGACAGATACGCAGTATTTT.

This clonotype was seen many times. V is TRBV27 and J is TRBJ1-4; D is unresolved. The CDR3 has 12 residues. V shed 5 bases and J shed 4 bases, with 5 bases lying between them. Germline V CDR1 and CDR2: MNHEY, SMNVEV (reference sequence). CDR3 amino acids: CASSHLNEKLFF. CDR3 nucleotides: TGTGCCAGCAGTCACCTTAATGAAAAACTGTTTTTT.

This clonotype was recorded a few times. V and J are TRBV5-5 and TRBJ1-4, with TRBD1 as a possible D gene (5 bases). Germline assignment: CDR1 SGHKS and CDR2 YYEKEE (reference sequence). The CDR3 is 14 residues long. Trimming pared 2 bases from V and 3 bases from J, leaving 8 bases between. CDR3 protein: CASSFGAANEKLFF. DNA for the CDR3: TGTGCCAGCAGCTTCGGGGCGGCTAATGAAAAACTGTTTTTT.

This clonotype came up many times. The chain uses TRBV6-1 and TRBJ2-2; 12 bases match TRBD2. There are 15 residues in the CDR3. J lost 4 bases, V lost 7 bases, and 4 bases had no gene match. Germline assignment: CDR1 MNHNS and CDR2 SASEGT. Here the CDR3 reads CASTGLAGRTGELFF. In nucleotides, the CDR3 is TGTGCCAGCACCGGACTAGCGGGACGCACCGGGGAGCTGTTTTTT.

This clonotype has more than one count but fewer than ten. V and J are TRBV18 and TRBJ1-1; perhaps TRBD1 as D (6 bases). Trimming shortened V by 6 bases and J by 6 bases, and 17 bases separated the two germline ends. This CDR3 has 14 amino acids. Per the germline V gene, CDR1 is KGHSH and CDR2 is LQKENI. The CDR3: CASSPGDNRAEAFF. The CDR3 DNA is TGTGCCAGCTCGCCTGGGGACAATCGGGCTGAAGCTTTCTTT.

The V call is TRBV7-2, the J call TRBJ2-6, with 9 nucleotides matching TRBD1. CDR3 length equals 17 residues. Trimming at V came to 1 base and at J to 4 bases, leaving 5 bases not matched to a gene. Germline CDR1 SGHTA, CDR2 FQGNSA. CDR3 region: CASSLVGQGSGANVLTF. The CDR3 DNA follows: TGTGCCAGCAGCTTAGTCGGACAGGGGTCCGGGGCCAACGTCCTGACTTTC.

Only a few counts were recorded for this clonotype. This chain uses TRBV20-1 with TRBJ2-6; D is possibly TRBD1 (6 bases). Germline V CDR1 and CDR2: DFQATT, SNEGSKA (reference sequence). The ends were cut back, 3 bases at V and 0 bases at J, with 12 bases in the middle. The CDR3 covers 16 residues. The DNA of the CDR3 is TGCAGTGCTAGTTCCAGGGGTTACTCTGGGGCCAACGTCCTGACTTTC. It translates to CSASSRGYSGANVLTF.

This clonotype was seen at least ten times. The V gene is TRBV28, the J gene TRBJ2-3; unclear D gene. V lost 2 bases and J lost 0, with 18 bases in between. The length of the CDR3 is 18 residues. Germline CDR1 and CDR2: MDHEN and SYDVKM. The CDR3 spells CASSLPRVRSSSTDTQYF. The CDR3 region has the DNA TGTGCCAGCAGTTTACCCCGGGTCAGGTCGTCTAGCACAGATACGCAGTATTTT.

This clonotype was counted only a few times. Its ends do not fully match the called genes, so a read error is possible. V is TRBV7-9 and J is TRBJ2-2, with D perhaps TRBD2 (5 bases). Germline CDR1 reads SEHNR; CDR2 reads FQNEAQ (reference sequence). The CDR3 totals 14 residues. CDR3 region: CAGSFGGNTGELFF. For the CDR3, the DNA is TGTGCCGGCAGCTTCGGAGGAAACACCGGGGAGCTGTTTTTT.

V gene TRBV3-1 combines with J gene TRBJ2-5; D could derive from TRBD1 or TRBD2 (5 bases each). V was clipped by 3 bases and J by 5 bases, with 22 bases between them. CDR3 length equals 17 residues. CDR1 is LGHDT, CDR2 YNNKEL, per germline (reference sequence). CDR3 coding DNA: TGTGCCAGCAGCCACATCCCCCTAACGGGGCGAGGGGAGACCCAGTACTTC. This gives the protein CASSHIPLTGRGETQYF.

In its sample, this clonotype was seen a few times. The chain links TRBV5-4 to TRBJ1-6, with TRBD1 identical over 11 bases. CDR1 SGHNT and CDR2 YYREEE come from the germline V gene (reference sequence). CDR3 length: 17 amino acids. With 4 bases clipped from V and 7 bases from J, the junction kept 10 bases outside the gene matches. The CDR3 is CASSAGQGVLNNSPLHF. The CDR3 DNA is TGTGCCAGCAGCGCGGGACAGGGGGTTCTGAACAATTCACCCCTCCACTTT.

J is TRBJ2-1 and V is TRBV7-2; 7 nucleotides match TRBD2. The CDR3 covers 16 residues. V lost 0 bases, J lost 2 bases, and 4 bases stayed unmatched. CDR1 SGHTA and CDR2 FQGNSA come from the germline V gene. Here the CDR3 reads CASSLAGGGAYNEQFF. The CDR3 coding sequence is TGTGCCAGCAGCTTAGCGGGGGGGGGGGCCTACAATGAGCAGTTCTTC.

The table lists this clonotype with many counts. This rearrangement joins TRBV7-8 to TRBJ2-4; either TRBD1 or TRBD2 may fit D (5 bases each). The CDR3 spans 15 residues. Deletions cut 3 bases from V and 0 bases from J, with 9 bases between. Per germline, CDR1 SGHVS and CDR2 FQNEAQ. CDR3 protein: CASSFAGTAKNIQYF. The CDR3 nucleotides read TGTGCCAGCAGCTTTGCCGGGACAGCCAAAAACATTCAGTACTTC. Supplemented by reference TRBV7-8 and TRBJ2-4, the full variable domain reads GAGVSQSPRYKVAKRGQDVALRCDPISGHVSLFWYQQALGQGPEFLTYFQNEAQLDKSGLPSDRFFAERPEGSVSTLKIQRTQQEDSAVYLCASSFAGTAKNIQYFGAGTRLSVL.

A few counts support this clonotype. A junction end diverges from the germline sequence, so it may reflect a read error. This chain joins TRBV20-1 and TRBJ2-1; no firm D call. The germline CDR1 and CDR2 sequences are DFQATT and SNEGSKA (reference sequence). This CDR3 has 11 amino acids. The CDR3 region has the DNA TGCAGTTCCCCCTCCTCCAATGAGCAGTTCTTC. This sequence encodes CSSPSSNEQFF.

Ten or more counts support this clonotype. The chain combines TRBV7-9 with TRBJ2-1; D uncertain. Germline CDR1 SEHNR, CDR2 FQNEAQ (reference sequence). The CDR3 loop spans 15 amino acids. The V end was cut by 4 bases, the J end by 4 bases, with 14 bases between. The CDR3 DNA is TGTGCCAGCAGCTCCGAGGTACCCCCGTACAATGAGCAGTTCTTC. Amino acid sequence: CASSSEVPPYNEQFF.

With respect to this clonotype: A clone one base away is much larger, so this may be a read error. The gene calls are TRBV30 and TRBJ2-1; the D gene is possibly TRBD1 (5 bases). The CDR3 is 13 residues long. Germline CDR1 and CDR2: GTSNPN and SVGIG (reference sequence). The CDR3 here is CARSVQVRNEQFF. CDR3 DNA sequence: TGTGCCCGGAGTGTACAGGTACGGAATGAGCAGTTCTTC.

The sample holds a few counts of this clonotype. The gene calls are TRBV12-3 or TRBV12-4 and TRBJ2-7, with 9 bases that match TRBD1. The trim removed 6 bases at V and 4 bases at J, leaving 10 bases unmatched. CDR3 length equals 15 residues. This chain's CDR3 is CASRYGQGTNYEQYF. The CDR3 DNA is TGTGCCAGCAGATACGGACAGGGGACAAATTACGAGCAGTACTTC.

V gene TRBV4-2 combines with J gene TRBJ2-1; no definite D call. Per germline, CDR1 LGHNA and CDR2 YNFKEQ. This CDR3 comprises 15 residues. Trimming left V 1 base short and J 6 bases short, with 13 bases between. CDR3 sequence (DNA): TGTGCCAGCAGCCAAGGGATAACGGGTCGCAATGAGCAGTTCTTC. Translating gives CASSQGITGRNEQFF.

This clonotype was counted a few times. The chain links TRBV5-8 to TRBJ1-2, with 12 bases matching TRBD1. Germline V gives CDR1 SGHTS, CDR2 YDEGEE. The CDR3 consists of 16 residues. Unmatched junction bases numbered 5, after V lost 5 bases and J lost 0 bases. The CDR3 here is CASSPGTGGTNYGYTF. CDR3 nucleotides: TGTGCCAGCAGTCCCGGGACAGGGGGCACTAACTATGGCTACACCTTC.

This clonotype has a handful of counts. The chain has TRBV5-1 and TRBJ2-2, with D unclear. Germline V gene sequence: CDR1 SGHRS, CDR2 YFSETQ. With 4 bases removed from V and 1 base from J, the gap between germline ends came to 14 bases. The CDR3 totals 16 residues. In DNA form, the CDR3 reads TGCGCCAGCAGCCAGATCTCTGGTTTGAACACCGGGGAGCTGTTTTTT. Protein product: CASSQISGLNTGELFF. The full variable domain, with the rest looked up from reference TRBV5-1 and TRBJ2-2, is KAGVTQTPRYLIKTRGQQVTLSCSPISGHRSVSWYQQTPGQGLQFLFEYFSETQRNKGNFPGRFSGRQFSNSRSEMNVSTLELGDSALYLCASSQISGLNTGELFFGEGSRLTVL.

As to this clonotype: This may be a read error, as it is one base from a much larger clone. The chain has TRBV28 and TRBJ1-1, with D hard to call. V was pared by 6 bases and J by 7 bases, with 12 bases between. The CDR3 length is 12 residues. Germline V gene data show CDR1 as MDHEN and CDR2 as SYDVKM. CDR3 sequence: CASRFGQDEAFF. CDR3 nucleotides: TGTGCCAGCAGATTTGGTCAGGATGAAGCTTTCTTT.

This clonotype was counted many times. The J gene is TRBJ2-3, the V gene TRBV29-1; 7 bases are shared with TRBD1. Germline CDR1 and CDR2: SQVTM and ANQGSEA. CDR3 size: 17 residues. After removal of 1 base from V and 0 bases from J, the junction contained 10 bases not matched to a gene. CDR3: CSVEASGDSLSTDTQYF. The CDR3 nucleotides are TGCAGCGTTGAAGCTTCCGGGGACAGTTTAAGCACAGATACGCAGTATTTT.

This clonotype was found many times. This chain's CDR3 is CASRSRDTGYGYTF. The CDR3 DNA follows: TGTGCCAGCCGATCCCGGGACACGGGCTATGGCTACACCTTC. The rearrangement links TRBV28 to TRBJ1-2, with D perhaps matching TRBD1 (6 bases). V lost 8 bases and J 4 bases, leaving 17 bases between the germline ends. CDR3 length: 14 amino acids. Germline-derived CDR1 and CDR2 are MDHEN and SYDVKM.

This clonotype was recorded at least ten times. V and J are TRBV20-1 and TRBJ2-5; D is uncertain. Trimming removed 3 bases from V and 3 bases from J, with 11 bases in between. This CDR3 has 13 amino acids. Germline CDR1 DFQATT, CDR2 SNEGSKA (reference sequence). The CDR3 coding sequence is TGCAGTGCTAGTCGCCTACCCAAAGAGACCCAGTACTTC. Translated: CSASRLPKETQYF.

This clonotype was seen at least ten times. The V gene is TRBV11-2, the J gene TRBJ1-1, with 8 bases that match TRBD1. This CDR3 region has 16 residues. The germline V gene encodes CDR1 SGHAT and CDR2 FQNNGV. V shed 5 bases, J shed 8 bases, and the junction held 16 bases outside the gene matches. The CDR3 protein is CASSMDRASGPTEAFF. CDR3 DNA: TGTGCCAGCAGCATGGACAGGGCGTCCGGCCCTACGGAAGCTTTCTTT. Based on the CDR3 plus reference TRBV11-2 and TRBJ1-1, the full variable domain is EAGVAQSPRYKIIEKRQSVAFWCNPISGHATLYWYQQILGQGPKLLIQFQNNGVVDDSQLPKDRFSAERLKGVDSTLKIQPAKLEDSAVYLCASSMDRASGPTEAFFGQGTRLTVV.

This clonotype was seen many times. This chain joins TRBV7-9 and TRBJ2-1, with D possibly matching TRBD1 (6 bases). V gave up 1 base and J gave up 6 bases, with 19 bases separating them. This CDR3 is 17 amino acids long. Germline lookup yields CDR1 SEHNR and CDR2 FQNEAQ (reference sequence). The CDR3 sequence: CASSLGPRGPRFNEQFF. The CDR3 region has the DNA TGTGCCAGCAGCTTAGGCCCCAGGGGTCCCCGTTTCAATGAGCAGTTCTTC. Based on the CDR3 plus reference TRBV7-9 and TRBJ2-1, the full variable domain is DTGVSQNPRHKITKRGQNVTFRCDPISEHNRLYWYRQTLGQGPEFLTYFQNEAQLEKSRLLSDRFSAERPKGSFSTLEIQRTEQGDSAMYLCASSLGPRGPRFNEQFFGPGTRLTVL.

A word on this clonotype: Germline is not matched at one junction end, which may reflect a read error. This sequence joins TRBV7-3 and TRBJ2-5; 7 bases are shared with TRBD2. Germline CDR1 SGHTA, CDR2 FQGTGA. The CDR3 contains 18 residues. CDR3 protein: CASSLGAGAPVTQETQYF. The CDR3 DNA reads TGTGCTAGCAGCTTAGGGGCGGGAGCCCCGGTCACACAAGAGACCCAGTACTTC.

This clonotype was seen ten or more times. The chain has TRBV9 and TRBJ2-6; 7 positions agree with TRBD2. The CDR3 has 15 amino acids. The V and J ends lost 2 bases and 1 base, in that order; junction bases with no gene match: 0. Germline V gene data show CDR1 as SGDLS and CDR2 as YYNGEE. CDR3 nucleotides: TGTGCCAGCAGCGTCGGGGGGTCTGGGGCCAACGTCCTGACTTTC. It yields the protein CASSVGGSGANVLTF.

Ten or more counts support this clonotype. The rearrangement uses TRBV7-9 and TRBJ2-3; maybe TRBD2 (6 bases). Germline assignment: CDR1 SEHNR and CDR2 FQNEAQ (reference sequence). With 2 bases removed from V and 5 bases from J, the gap between germline ends came to 17 bases. The CDR3 contains 16 residues. The CDR3 sequence: CASSLWDSLGRDTQYF. The CDR3, as DNA: TGTGCCAGCAGCTTATGGGACTCACTGGGTCGAGATACGCAGTATTTT.

In this sample, this clonotype turned up many times. This sequence joins TRBV20-1 and TRBJ2-7; TRBD2 agrees at 7 bases. The CDR3 has 14 residues. From germline, CDR1 is DFQATT and CDR2 SNEGSKA (reference sequence). J gave up 3 bases and V 0 bases, and 5 bases lay outside the gene matches. The CDR3, as DNA: TGCAGTGCTAGAGATCTCGGGGAGGGCTACGAGCAGTACTTC. It codes for CSARDLGEGYEQYF.